This T cell receptor (beta chain) came from a study of cytomegalovirus exposure and HLA in healthy donors. 60 Vbeta and 13 Jbeta primers were used in PCR. Libraries were prepared by immunoSEQ multiplex PCR; TCRdb keeps only in-frame clonotypes and omits some of them. The table records about 260,000 clones, almost 85% of them present only once. This CDR3 has 14 amino acids. The V and J ends lost 4 bases and 5 bases, in that order; junction bases with no gene match: 6. The germline CDR1 and CDR2 sequences are SGHRS and YFSETQ. A word on this clone: Its specificity is unknown.

Everyone who donated was a healthy bone marrow donor. Study findings and constraints: TCR beta V- and J-gene trimming, according to a later analysis, was linked to a missense DCLRE1C variant. Cytomegalovirus-associated TCR beta chains were listed, numbering some 150.

The V call is TRBV5-1, the J call TRBJ2-5; 9 bases align to TRBD1. This clonotype was obtained from a woman aged 40 to 55 in good health and CMV-seropositive. The source material was PBMCs. CDR3 bases: TGCGCCAGCAGCCGGGACAGGGAGGACGAGACCCAGTACTTC. Residues: CASSRDREDETQYF. The full variable domain, completed using reference TRBV5-1 and TRBJ2-5, is KAGVTQTPRYLIKTRGQQVTLSCSPISGHRSVSWYQQTPGQGLQFLFEYFSETQRNKGNFPGRFSGRQFSNSRSEMNVSTLELGDSALYLCASSRDREDETQYFGPGTRLLVL.